The 6 T cell receptor beta chains reported below all come from one sample, sequenced in a study of blood T cell repertoires in COVID-19. Only in-frame clones appear in the TCRdb table, and some are missing; sequencing was by immunoSEQ multiplex PCR. The data hold 180,000 or so clones, with around 78% observed a single time. The specimen sequenced was PBMCs or T cells enriched from blood (not recorded which). All receptors derive from a woman aged 45-65 years who had recovered from COVID-19.

This chain connects TRBV6-5 to TRBJ1-5, with TRBD1 matching over 10 bases. V dropped 6 bases and J dropped 7; count of bases not matched to a gene: 3. The CDR3 is made up of 13 amino acids. CDR1 and CDR2 from the germline V gene are MNHEY and SVGAGI. The CDR3 protein is CASSWTGGQPQHF. DNA of the CDR3: TGTGCCAGCAGCTGGACAGGGGGGCAGCCCCAGCATTTT.

The CDR3 spells CASSQDREGSPLHF. CDR3 sequence (DNA): TGTGCCAGCAGCCAAGACAGGGAGGGTTCACCCCTCCACTTT. This chain links TRBV3-1 (or the pseudogene TRBV3-2) with TRBJ1-6; the D gene is possibly TRBD1 (5 bases). Deletions cut 0 bases from V and 9 bases from J, with 9 bases between. There are 14 residues in the CDR3. Germline V CDR1 and CDR2: LGHDT, YNNKEL (reference sequence).

This chain connects TRBV19 to TRBJ1-2; D is unclear. The germline V gene encodes CDR1 LNHDA and CDR2 SQIVND (reference sequence). Trimming took 11 bases from V and 4 from J, leaving 14 bases between them. CDR3 length equals 12 residues. This CDR3 reads CAGWEPGYGYTF. The CDR3 DNA sequence: TGTGCCGGCTGGGAGCCGGGCTATGGCTACACCTTC.

The rearrangement uses TRBV5-3 and TRBJ2-5; a possible D gene is TRBD1 (5 bases). TRBV5-3 is an ORF for which the function is uncertain. V dropped 10 bases and J dropped 1 base, with 14 bases sitting between them. This CDR3 has 13 amino acids. The CDR3 reads CASKGPSQETQYF. Here the CDR3 DNA reads TGTGCCTCGAAGGGGCCGTCCCAAGAGACCCAGTACTTC.

The chain recombines TRBV19 with TRBJ1-1; D uncertain. Germline V CDR1 and CDR2: LNHDA, SQIVND (reference sequence). V was trimmed by 7 bases and J by 2 bases, leaving 11 bases between them. The CDR3 is made up of 13 amino acids. The CDR3 DNA is TGTGCCAGTATGGTCCGACTCAACACTGAAGCTTTCTTT. The encoded protein is CASMVRLNTEAFF.

The chain uses TRBV5-1 and TRBJ1-1; D unclear. The CDR3 covers 16 residues. CDR1 SGHRS and CDR2 YFSETQ come from the germline V gene. V was shortened by 5 bases and J by 3 bases, with 20 bases between the two germline ends. The CDR3 DNA sequence: TGCGCCAGCAGTACGGTGGGTGGTCTCGGGGACACTGAAGCTTTCTTT. Amino acid sequence: CASSTVGGLGDTEAFF.